The present T cell receptor beta chain was sequenced within a study of blood T cell repertoires in COVID-19. TCRdb keeps only in-frame clones here, not all; method: immunoSEQ multiplex PCR. Here the sample spans roughly 66,000 clones, 84% being singletons. This CDR3 is 12 amino acids long. V gave up 11 bases and J gave up 4 bases, with 12 bases separating them. Germline CDR1 and CDR2: MNHEY and SVGAGI. This sequence joins TRBV6-5 and TRBJ2-4, with D tentatively TRBD2 (6 bases). The sequencing input was peripheral blood. The TCR originated in a woman aged 55-70 years with acute or convalescent COVID-19. This CDR3 reads CAFRDSKNIQYF. The CDR3, as DNA: TGTGCCTTCCGGGACTCTAAAAACATTCAGTACTTC.